Following are 4 T cell receptor beta chains from one sample sequenced in a study of OX40 agonist ivuxolimab in advanced cancers. The method was immunoSEQ multiplex PCR; TCRdb's version includes in-frame clones alone and lacks a portion of them. The top ten hold more than 2% of the sample, which has roughly 63,000 clones, approximately 86% seen once. The sample here was CD4+ or CD8+ T cells sorted from blood, taken in a trial of the OX40 agonist ivuxolimab. Every receptor here comes from an adult with an advanced solid tumor such as melanoma, head and neck, liver or kidney cancer.

The gene calls are TRBV28 and TRBJ2-7, with 11 bases matching TRBD1. The CDR3 totals 15 residues. Germline V gene lookup returns CDR1 MDHEN and CDR2 SYDVKM. V lost 4 bases to trimming and J lost 5 bases; unmatched junction nucleotides: 7. CDR3 DNA: TGTGCCAGCAGTTCCCCCGGGACAGGGGGAAACGAGCAGTACTTC. The encoded protein is CASSSPGTGGNEQYF.

The table lists this clone with a count of one. V gene TRBV30 combines with J gene TRBJ2-7, with D unresolved. V lost 1 base and J lost 4, with 8 bases in between. Germline V lookup: CDR1 GTSNPN, CDR2 SVGIG (reference sequence). CDR3 size: 12 residues. The DNA of the CDR3 is TGTGCCTGGAGTGACAGCGTATACGAGCAGTACTTC. Translated: CAWSDSVYEQYF.

This clone was detected a few times. This sequence joins TRBV15 and TRBJ1-1; D unclear. Trimming pared 1 base from V and 6 bases from J, leaving 12 bases between. CDR1 LNHNV and CDR2 YYDKDF come from the germline V gene (reference sequence). This CDR3 spans 14 amino acids. The CDR3 loop is CATSRGRDNPEAFF. For the CDR3, the DNA is TGTGCCACCAGCAGAGGAAGGGATAATCCTGAAGCTTTCTTT.

The chain couples TRBV10-3 to TRBJ2-7, with a tentative D call TRBD1 (6 bases). This CDR3 spans 13 amino acids. CDR1 and CDR2 from the germline V gene are ENHRY and SYGVKD. The V and J ends lost 10 bases and 6 bases respectively, with 19 bases between them. As DNA, the CDR3 is TGTGCCACTCGACAGGACCCTACGGGCGAGCAGTACTTC. Its protein is CATRQDPTGEQYF.